One and the same sample provided the 28 T cell receptor beta chains below, sequenced in a study of neurological immune-mediated disorders. TCRdb independently ran MiXCR on the 5' RACE reads; one entry per CDR3 protein. The sample consists of tens of thousands of distinct CDR3 sequences, 9.5% to 13% of them appearing once. What was sequenced was CD4+ T cells from blood. These receptors were collected from a woman aged 25 to 45 with HTLV-1-associated myelopathy (HAM/TSP).

This clonotype came up many times. This rearrangement joins TRBV6-2 or TRBV6-3 to TRBJ2-3; TRBD2 agrees at 8 bases. CDR3 length: 15 residues. Germline CDR1 and CDR2: MNHEY and SVGEGT. J lost 3 bases, V lost 6 bases, and 8 bases had no gene match. CDR3 residues: CASSRGGLGTDTQYF. CDR3 DNA: TGTGCCAGCAGCCGGGGGGGCCTAGGAACAGATACGCAGTATTTT.

In this sample, this clonotype turned up many times. The rearrangement joins TRBV3-1 to TRBJ1-1; maybe TRBD1 (6 bases). V lost 2 bases, J lost 1 base, and 14 bases lay in between. From germline, CDR1 is LGHDT and CDR2 YNNKEL (reference sequence). CDR3 length: 16 residues. The CDR3 loop is CASSQFSPGANTEAFF. The CDR3 DNA is TGTGCCAGCAGCCAATTCAGCCCGGGGGCGAACACTGAAGCTTTCTTT.

This clonotype was seen ten or more times. The V and J genes are TRBV12-3 or TRBV12-4 and TRBJ2-2; 12 bases agree with TRBD2. Unmatched junction bases numbered 2, after V lost 5 bases and J lost 4 bases. CDR3 length equals 15 residues. The CDR3 reads CASSMTSGSTGELFF. In DNA, the CDR3 is TGTGCCAGCAGTATGACTAGCGGGAGCACCGGGGAGCTGTTTTTT.

This clonotype is classed as medium-sized. The chain couples TRBV7-9 to TRBJ2-2; the D gene could be TRBD1 or TRBD2 (5 bases each). Trimming took off 0 bases at V and 1 base at J, with 12 bases between the two ends. CDR3 length: 17 amino acids. Germline V lookup: CDR1 SEHNR, CDR2 FQNEAQ (reference sequence). CDR3: CASSLAREQRNTGELFF. Written as DNA, the CDR3 is TGTGCCAGCAGCTTAGCCAGGGAGCAAAGGAACACCGGGGAGCTGTTTTTT.

At least ten counts were recorded for this clonotype. This chain joins TRBV6-1 and TRBJ2-6; the D call may be TRBD1 or TRBD2 (5 bases each). The germline V and J ends were trimmed by 7 bases and 3 bases, with 19 bases remaining between them. The CDR3 totals 17 residues. The germline CDR1 and CDR2 sequences are MNHNS and SASEGT. The CDR3 reads CASMSPWGTGGANVLTF. The CDR3 DNA reads as TGTGCCAGCATGTCCCCATGGGGGACGGGTGGGGCCAACGTCCTGACTTTC.

This clonotype was detected many times. The V and J genes are TRBV5-1 and TRBJ2-1; 13 nucleotides line up with TRBD2. This CDR3 has 15 residues. The V gene end was trimmed by 4 bases and the J gene end by 9 bases; junction bases not matched to a gene: 7. Germline V gene data show CDR1 as SGHRS and CDR2 as YFSETQ. The CDR3 coding sequence is TGCGCCAGCAGCCCAACTAGCGGGGGGGCTATTGAGCAGTTCTTC. It translates to CASSPTSGGAIEQFF.

This clonotype was counted ten times or more. The chain combines TRBV2 with TRBJ1-2; D is possibly TRBD1 (6 bases). CDR1 is SNHLY and CDR2 is FYNNEI in the germline V gene. Trimming removed 8 bases from V and 6 bases from J, with 19 bases in between. This CDR3 has 14 amino acids. The CDR3 DNA reads TGTGCCAGCTCCAACGAGCAGGGGATGGATGGCTACACCTTC. This encodes CASSNEQGMDGYTF.

This clonotype was observed at least ten times. The genes are TRBV18 and TRBJ2-3; 9 bases fit TRBD2. CDR1 and CDR2 from the germline V gene are KGHSH and LQKENI. Trimming at V came to 3 bases and at J to 3 bases, leaving 13 bases not matched to a gene. The CDR3 consists of 18 residues. The CDR3 DNA reads TGTGCCAGCTCACCTAATAGCGGGGGCTCTCGGACGACAGATACGCAGTATTTT. Translation: CASSPNSGGSRTTDTQYF.

This clonotype was seen a few times. This chain joins TRBV5-4 and TRBJ1-4, with 9 bases fitting TRBD1. Germline CDR1 SGHNT, CDR2 YYREEE (reference sequence). The V segment lost 0 bases and the J segment 8 bases; nucleotides outside the gene matches: 8. This CDR3 region has 16 residues. The CDR3 here is CASSLGAGQGQEKLFF. The CDR3 bases are TGTGCCAGCAGCTTGGGGGCGGGACAGGGCCAAGAAAAACTGTTTTTT.

This clonotype was recorded at least ten times. The J gene is TRBJ1-2, the V gene TRBV4-2; D might be TRBD1 (5 bases). The V gene's germline CDR1 is LGHNA and CDR2 YNFKEQ. This CDR3 is built from 13 residues. The V end was cut by 0 bases, the J end by 7 bases, with 9 bases between. CDR3 sequence: CASSQERQGGYTF. CDR3 nucleotide sequence: TGTGCCAGCAGCCAAGAACGCCAGGGTGGCTACACCTTC.

Many counts were recorded for this clonotype. The chain uses TRBV27 and TRBJ2-7; 9 bases line up with TRBD1. The CDR3 consists of 15 residues. J gave up 6 bases and V 5 bases, and 11 bases lay outside the gene matches. CDR1 is MNHEY, CDR2 SMNVEV, per germline (reference sequence). CDR3 in amino acids: CASSRATGTGTEQYF. The CDR3 DNA sequence: TGTGCCAGCAGTCGGGCTACGGGGACAGGGACCGAGCAGTACTTC.

This clonotype showed up many times. The V gene is TRBV20-1, the J gene TRBJ1-6; TRBD1 matches 7 bases. CDR1 is DFQATT, CDR2 SNEGSKA, per germline (reference sequence). The CDR3 length is 15 residues. Germline trimming cut 2 bases from V and 6 bases from J; bases unmatched to any gene: 7. CDR3 protein: CSARPSGQPNSPLHF. The CDR3 DNA follows: TGCAGTGCTAGACCCTCGGGACAGCCTAATTCACCCCTCCACTTT.

This clonotype was counted ten times or more. The chain recombines TRBV5-1 with TRBJ1-1; TRBD1 agrees at 8 bases. The J segment lost 1 base and the V segment lost 0 bases, leaving 2 bases of the junction unmatched. This CDR3 region has 15 residues. CDR1 is SGHRS, CDR2 YFSETQ, per germline. This CDR3 reads CASSLGTGTNTEAFF. Here the CDR3 DNA reads TGCGCCAGCAGCTTGGGGACAGGGACGAACACTGAAGCTTTCTTT. Together with reference TRBV5-1 and TRBJ1-1, the CDR3 gives the full variable domain: KAGVTQTPRYLIKTRGQQVTLSCSPISGHRSVSWYQQTPGQGLQFLFEYFSETQRNKGNFPGRFSGRQFSNSRSEMNVSTLELGDSALYLCASSLGTGTNTEAFFGQGTRLTVV.

At least ten counts were recorded for this clonotype. V gene TRBV12-3 or TRBV12-4 combines with J gene TRBJ1-2, with D unresolved. Trimming took off 2 bases at V and 5 bases at J, with 12 bases between the two ends. CDR3 length: 14 amino acids. The DNA for the CDR3 is TGTGCCAGCAGTTTACTGGGCAGGTGGTATGGCTACACCTTC. Translation gives CASSLLGRWYGYTF.

This clonotype was observed at least ten times. This chain joins TRBV5-1 and TRBJ2-4; D is unclear. CDR3 length equals 15 residues. Germline assignment: CDR1 SGHRS and CDR2 YFSETQ. V gave up 4 bases and J gave up 0 bases, with 11 bases separating them. This CDR3 is CASSDVALAKNIQYF. CDR3 sequence (DNA): TGCGCCAGCAGCGACGTCGCACTAGCCAAAAACATTCAGTACTTC.

This clonotype was counted many times. V gene TRBV6-6 combines with J gene TRBJ2-1; 14 bases fit TRBD2. The CDR3 runs 15 residues. Per germline, CDR1 MNHNY and CDR2 SVGAGI (reference sequence). V shed 5 bases and J 7 bases; nucleotides not matched to a gene: 4. CDR3 residues: CASSRLAGGPNEQFF. The CDR3, as DNA: TGTGCCAGCAGTAGACTAGCGGGGGGGCCGAATGAGCAGTTCTTC.

This clonotype counts as medium-sized. V usage is TRBV20-1 and J usage is TRBJ1-5; 7 bases agree with TRBD1. Per germline, CDR1 DFQATT and CDR2 SNEGSKA (reference sequence). Trimming cost V 0 bases and J 4 bases; bases outside gene matches: 6. The CDR3 sequence is 15 residues long. CDR3 residues: CSARDLAGGNQPQHF. In DNA, the CDR3 is TGCAGTGCTAGAGATCTGGCAGGGGGTAATCAGCCCCAGCATTTT.

This clonotype was counted ten times or more. The chain is built from TRBV3-1 and TRBJ1-1; unclear D gene. CDR3 length: 13 residues. Germline CDR1 is LGHDT and CDR2 is YNNKEL (reference sequence). Trimming took off 1 base at V and 1 base at J, with 4 bases between the two ends. CDR3 DNA: TGTGCCAGCAGCCAAGTCCCGAACACTGAAGCTTTCTTT. It specifies CASSQVPNTEAFF.

This clonotype showed up many times. This chain links TRBV28 with TRBJ1-2; D is undetermined. Germline CDR1 MDHEN, CDR2 SYDVKM. V was shortened by 5 bases and J by 4 bases, with 14 bases between the two germline ends. This CDR3 is 14 amino acids long. CDR3 residues: CASSPSAGLYGYTF. The CDR3 region has the DNA TGTGCCAGCAGTCCCTCTGCTGGGCTCTATGGCTACACCTTC.

This clonotype was observed at least ten times. The chain employs TRBV5-6 and TRBJ1-2, with no clear D. Germline assignment: CDR1 SGHDT and CDR2 YYEEEE. This CDR3 is built from 12 residues. Trimming took 2 bases from V and 6 from J, leaving 8 bases between them. The CDR3 protein is CASSFRLDGYTF. The CDR3 bases are TGTGCCAGCAGCTTTCGTTTAGATGGCTACACCTTC.

This clonotype came up many times. V usage is TRBV7-2 and J usage is TRBJ1-5; D remains unclear. The CDR3 covers 17 residues. The germline V gene has CDR1 SGHTA and CDR2 FQGNSA. Trimming removed 4 bases from V and 9 bases from J, with 25 bases in between. The CDR3 reads CASSSSLYGPLGGPQHF. The CDR3 DNA reads as TGTGCCAGCAGCTCGAGCTTATACGGGCCTCTAGGAGGGCCCCAGCATTTT.

This clonotype has ten or more counts. The chain employs TRBV20-1 and TRBJ2-1, with TRBD2 matching 11 bases. Losses at the gene ends were 3 bases for V and 3 bases for J; bases not matched to a gene: 10. The CDR3 has 17 amino acids. In germline, CDR1 is DFQATT, CDR2 SNEGSKA (reference sequence). This CDR3 reads CSASRGAGTSGYNEQFF. CDR3 in DNA: TGCAGTGCTAGCCGGGGGGCAGGGACTAGCGGCTACAATGAGCAGTTCTTC.

This clonotype was detected ten times or more. The chain combines TRBV5-1 with TRBJ1-1, with D uncertain. V gave up 0 bases and J gave up 7 bases, with 7 bases separating them. The CDR3 length is 12 residues. Germline loops: CDR1 SGHRS, CDR2 YFSETQ. The CDR3 protein is CASSLGNGEAFF. The CDR3 DNA sequence: TGCGCCAGCAGCTTGGGGAATGGTGAAGCTTTCTTT.

In its sample, this clonotype was seen many times. The chain combines TRBV11-2 with TRBJ2-3; D might be TRBD1 (7 bases). The CDR3 covers 16 residues. The V gene's germline CDR1 is SGHAT and CDR2 FQNNGV. Deletions cut 2 bases from V and 8 bases from J, with 20 bases between. The CDR3 coding sequence is TGTGCCAGCAGCTTAAGTCCCCCCAGGGGGGTGGGTACGCAGTATTTT. This encodes CASSLSPPRGVGTQYF.

With regard to this clonotype: Given a much more abundant clone one base away, this may be a read error. CDR3 coding DNA: TGTGCCAGCAGTTACTCTCAGGCACCGGAGGCCAACGTCCTGACTTTC. Translating gives CASSYSQAPEANVLTF. The chain uses TRBV6-5 and TRBJ2-6; D is unresolved. The CDR3 length is 16 residues. Germline-derived CDR1 and CDR2 are MNHEY and SVGAGI. Trimming stripped 0 bases from V and 6 bases from J, with 12 bases between.

The V and J genes are TRBV6-6 and TRBJ2-3; 12 bases align to TRBD2. Germline CDR1 MNHNY, CDR2 SVGAGI (reference sequence). The CDR3 sequence is 14 residues long. Unmatched junction bases numbered 3, after V lost 9 bases and J lost 2 bases. CDR3 sequence (DNA): TGTGCCAGAAGGACTAGCGGGGTCACAGATACGCAGTATTTT. It encodes CARRTSGVTDTQYF.

This clonotype was seen many times. The chain employs TRBV20-1 and TRBJ1-2, with D uncertain. The CDR3 is 12 amino acids. Germline V CDR1 and CDR2: DFQATT, SNEGSKA (reference sequence). V lost 5 bases and J lost 8, with 15 bases in between. CDR3 protein: CSADSFRYGYTF. CDR3 nucleotide sequence: TGCAGTGCTGACTCGTTCCGCTACGGCTACACCTTC.

The sample holds many counts of this clonotype. V is TRBV5-1 and J is TRBJ2-3; 7 bases map to TRBD1. Germline V gene lookup returns CDR1 SGHRS and CDR2 YFSETQ. This CDR3 spans 16 amino acids. The V and J ends lost 4 bases and 2 bases, in that order; junction bases with no gene match: 10. The CDR3, as DNA: TGCGCCAGCAGCATGGGACAGACACTGAACACAGATACGCAGTATTTT. Its protein is CASSMGQTLNTDTQYF.